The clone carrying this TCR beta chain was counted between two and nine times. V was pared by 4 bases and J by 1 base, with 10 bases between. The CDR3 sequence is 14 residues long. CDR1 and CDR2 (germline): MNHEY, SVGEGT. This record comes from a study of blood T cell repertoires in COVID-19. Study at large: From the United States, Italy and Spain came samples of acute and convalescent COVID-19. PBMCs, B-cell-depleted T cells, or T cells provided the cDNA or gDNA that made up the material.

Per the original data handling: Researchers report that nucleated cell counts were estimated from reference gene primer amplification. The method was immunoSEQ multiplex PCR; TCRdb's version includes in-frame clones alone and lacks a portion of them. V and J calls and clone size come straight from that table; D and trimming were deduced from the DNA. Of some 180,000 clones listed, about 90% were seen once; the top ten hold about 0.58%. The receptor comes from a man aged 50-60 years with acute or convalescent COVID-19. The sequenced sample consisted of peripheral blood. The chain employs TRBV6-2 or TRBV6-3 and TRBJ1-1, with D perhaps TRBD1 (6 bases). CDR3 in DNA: TGTGCCAGCAGTTCGGGACACCCGAACACTGAAGCTTTCTTT. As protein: CASSSGHPNTEAFF.